Below are 22 T cell receptor beta chains sequenced from a single sample in a study of blood T cell repertoires in COVID-19. Clones were read by immunoSEQ multiplex PCR, and TCRdb kept only the in-frame ones, dropping some. The sample carries about 140,000 clones, about 82% recorded once. Sequenced: peripheral blood. These receptors all stem from a woman aged 60-75 years with acute or convalescent COVID-19.

J is TRBJ1-2 and V is TRBV12-5, with 9 bases fitting TRBD1. V was pared by 0 bases and J by 6 bases, with 5 bases of the junction left unmatched. CDR3 length equals 15 residues. The germline CDR1 and CDR2 sequences are LGHNT and FRNRAP. The CDR3, as DNA: TGTGCTAGTGGTTTGGTACTCGGGACAGGGAATGGCTACACCTTC. It translates to CASGLVLGTGNGYTF.

CDR3 nucleotides: TGTGCCTGGAGTGTAGCGGGGAATTCTCGCAATCAGCCCCAGCATTTT. Translated: CAWSVAGNSRNQPQHF. The V and J genes are TRBV30 and TRBJ1-5; unclear D gene. Germline V gene lookup returns CDR1 GTSNPN and CDR2 SVGIG (reference sequence). CDR3 length: 16 residues. V dropped 0 bases and J dropped 2 bases, with 14 bases sitting between them.

The gene calls are TRBV5-4 and TRBJ1-2; TRBD1 is a possible D gene (5 bases). The CDR3 extends over 15 amino acids. Germline loops: CDR1 SGHNT, CDR2 YYREEE (reference sequence). V lost 4 bases and J lost 2, with 15 bases in between. CDR3 DNA sequence: TGTGCCAGCAGCCGGGGGGAGGGGCTGAACTATGGCTACACCTTC. Translated, it gives CASSRGEGLNYGYTF.

The chain combines TRBV6-5 with TRBJ1-2; tentative D call: TRBD1 (5 bases). Looked up from germline, CDR1 is MNHEY and CDR2 is SVGAGI. The length of the CDR3 is 13 residues. V was cut by 6 bases and J by 3 bases, with 11 bases left in between. This chain's CDR3 is CASSKTEYYGYTF. For the CDR3, the DNA is TGTGCCAGCAGCAAGACAGAGTACTATGGCTACACCTTC.

The J gene is TRBJ1-2, the V gene TRBV6-1; D is possibly TRBD1 (5 bases). Germline V lookup: CDR1 MNHNS, CDR2 SASEGT. V was pared by 4 bases and J by 0 bases, with 15 bases between. This CDR3 region has 16 residues. The CDR3 region is CASSVQTVLSNYGYTF. In DNA, the CDR3 is TGTGCCAGCAGTGTTCAGACAGTACTTTCTAACTATGGCTACACCTTC.

The chain has TRBV6-1 and TRBJ1-4; weak D call: TRBD1 (6 bases). V lost 1 base and J lost 3, with 21 bases in between. CDR1 is MNHNS and CDR2 is SASEGT in the germline V gene. The CDR3 length is 19 residues. The DNA for the CDR3 is TGTGCCAGCAGTGAAGTGGCATGGGGGGCGGGGGCAGCTAATGAAAAACTGTTTTTT. This sequence encodes CASSEVAWGAGAANEKLFF.

The rearrangement links TRBV5-1 to TRBJ2-5, with 8 bases matching TRBD1. Losses at the gene ends were 4 bases for V and 5 bases for J; bases not matched to a gene: 7. The CDR3 is 14 residues long. Germline loops: CDR1 SGHRS, CDR2 YFSETQ. The CDR3 DNA reads TGCGCCAGCAGCGGACAGGGTTTGGCGGAGACCCAGTACTTC. Translating gives CASSGQGLAETQYF.

The chain uses TRBV7-9 and TRBJ2-7; 9 bases agree with TRBD1. Per the germline V gene, CDR1 is SEHNR and CDR2 is FQNEAQ (reference sequence). CDR3 length: 16 residues. V shed 5 bases and J 1 base; nucleotides not matched to a gene: 9. CDR3 nucleotides: TGTGCCAGCAGCGAGCTCCCGGGACAGGGATCCTACGAGCAGTACTTC. Translating it yields CASSELPGQGSYEQYF.

J is TRBJ1-4 and V is TRBV2, with 7 bases that match TRBD1. The CDR3 is 12 amino acids. The germline gives CDR1 SNHLY, CDR2 FYNNEI. CDR3 coding DNA: TGTGCTGGGACAGAAGAGAATGAAAAACTGTTTTTT. Amino acids: CAGTEENEKLFF.

The chain employs TRBV9 and TRBJ1-1; D not resolved. The CDR3 runs to 13 residues. V lost 0 bases and J 7 bases, leaving 10 bases between the germline ends. Germline lookup yields CDR1 SGDLS and CDR2 YYNGEE. The CDR3 DNA follows: TGTGCCAGCAGCGTAGAGGCGGATCTTGAAGCTTTCTTT. Residues: CASSVEADLEAFF.

A single count supports this clone. This sample includes further DNA sequences coding for the same CDR3. The gene calls are TRBV30 and TRBJ2-1, with D maybe TRBD1 (6 bases). The length of the CDR3 is 15 residues. Germline CDR1 GTSNPN, CDR2 SVGIG (reference sequence). Trimming left V 3 bases short and J 1 base short, with 13 bases between. CDR3 residues: CAWSLGQGSYNEQFF. The CDR3 nucleotides are TGTGCCTGGAGCCTAGGGCAGGGGTCCTACAATGAGCAGTTCTTC. The full variable domain, in which reference TRBV30 and TRBJ2-1 provide the parts outside the CDR3, is SQTIHQWPATLVQPVGSPLSLECTVEGTSNPNLYWYRQAAGRGLQLLFYSVGIGQISSEVPQNLSASRPQDRQFILSSKKLLLSDSGFYLCAWSLGQGSYNEQFFGPGTRLTVL.

The chain employs TRBV3-1 (or the pseudogene TRBV3-2) and TRBJ2-7; 9 bases are a match to TRBD1. CDR3 length: 12 amino acids. Per the germline V gene, CDR1 is LGHDT and CDR2 is YNNKEL (reference sequence). The ends lost 8 bases at V and 6 bases at J; junction bases unmatched: 5. The CDR3, as DNA: TGTGCCAGCTGGGACAGGGTATCCGAGCAGTACTTC. It specifies CASWDRVSEQYF.

The chain is built from TRBV15 and TRBJ1-1, with a possible D match to TRBD1 (6 bases). The CDR3 has 15 residues. Trimming left V 0 bases short and J 0 bases short, with 8 bases between. Germline CDR1 is LNHNV and CDR2 is YYDKDF (reference sequence). The CDR3 sequence is CATSREKGVNTEAFF. The CDR3 nucleotides read TGTGCCACCAGCAGAGAAAAGGGGGTGAACACTGAAGCTTTCTTT.

The chain links TRBV5-1 to TRBJ2-3; TRBD1 matches 10 bases. The CDR3 is made up of 15 amino acids. CDR1 and CDR2 (germline): SGHRS, YFSETQ. V dropped 4 bases and J dropped 1; count of bases not matched to a gene: 3. The CDR3 coding sequence is TGCGCCAGCAGCCAGGGACAGGGGCGCACAGATACGCAGTATTTT. This sequence encodes CASSQGQGRTDTQYF.

Concerning this clone itself: At one end, the junction sequence differs from germline, possibly due to a read error. CDR3 residues: CASSLAPYYYDQYF. CDR3 nucleotides: TGTGCCAGCAGCTTAGCACCCTACTACTACGATCAGTACTTC. J is TRBJ2-7 and V is TRBV7-9, with unresolved D. The CDR3 has 14 residues. Germline values: CDR1 SEHNR, CDR2 FQNEAQ (reference sequence).

A few counts support this clone. At the DNA level, this CDR3 is encoded by other sequences in the same sample as well. The chain joins TRBV28 to TRBJ1-5; the D is unclear. Germline V lookup: CDR1 MDHEN, CDR2 SYDVKM. Trimming took off 5 bases at V and 3 bases at J, with 5 bases between the two ends. The CDR3 totals 12 residues. The chain's CDR3 is CASSALNQPQHF. In nucleotides, the CDR3 is TGTGCCAGCAGTGCACTCAATCAGCCCCAGCATTTT.

The V and J genes are TRBV5-1 and TRBJ2-5; D remains unclear. The V end was cut by 4 bases, the J end by 5 bases, with 15 bases between. CDR1 and CDR2 (germline): SGHRS, YFSETQ. The CDR3 is made up of 14 amino acids. CDR3 residues: CASSRLYPAETQYF. DNA for the CDR3: TGCGCCAGCAGCCGACTTTATCCAGCGGAGACCCAGTACTTC.

This clone has just one count. The gene calls are TRBV12-3 or TRBV12-4 and TRBJ2-2; no clear D gene. Trimming removed 6 bases from V and 7 bases from J, with 9 bases in between. The CDR3 runs to 12 residues. CDR3 in amino acids: CASRRGFGELFF. As DNA, the CDR3 is TGTGCCAGCAGGCGAGGTTTCGGGGAGCTGTTTTTT.

The chain combines TRBV10-3 with TRBJ2-1; 7 nucleotides line up with TRBD2. Trimming removed 5 bases from V and 0 bases from J; junction bases left unmatched: 1. Germline V CDR1 and CDR2: ENHRY, SYGVKD. The CDR3 covers 14 residues. The CDR3 protein is CAISTSASYNEQFF. CDR3 bases: TGTGCCATCAGTACTAGCGCCTCCTACAATGAGCAGTTCTTC.

The CDR3 region is CASTGQGTWQPQHF. Here the CDR3 DNA reads TGTGCCAGCACCGGACAGGGTACATGGCAGCCCCAGCATTTT. The rearrangement joins TRBV2 to TRBJ1-5; 8 nucleotides line up with TRBD1. CDR1 and CDR2 from the germline V gene are SNHLY and FYNNEI. This CDR3 comprises 14 residues. J lost 7 bases, V lost 7 bases, and 9 bases had no gene match.

This clone came up once. The gene calls are TRBV23-1 and TRBJ2-5; weak D call: TRBD2 (5 bases). TRBV23-1 counts as an open reading frame of uncertain function. V shed 7 bases and J shed 3 bases, with 21 bases lying between them. There are 16 residues in the CDR3. CDR3 in amino acids: CASITLHPRAEETQYF. The CDR3 bases are TGCGCCAGCATTACCCTCCACCCGAGGGCGGAAGAGACCCAGTACTTC.

The rearrangement joins TRBV7-9 to TRBJ2-3; 12 bases map to TRBD2. Germline V gene lookup returns CDR1 SEHNR and CDR2 FQNEAQ (reference sequence). This CDR3 comprises 17 residues. The trim removed 5 bases at V and 4 bases at J, leaving 10 bases unmatched. CDR3 nucleotide sequence: TGTGCCAGCAGCGAGAGGAGACTAGCGGGGGTATCAGATACGCAGTATTTT. It translates to CASSERRLAGVSDTQYF.